Given below is one T cell receptor beta chain in context. This clone has only one observation. It lacks a known antigen. Base-call qualities are not available, and no considerably larger clone is one nucleotide away. This sample was taken from a study of blood T cell repertoires in COVID-19 (dated by TCRdb to about 2020). About the investigation overall: The collaborator samples originated in the United States, Italy and Spain and spanned the acute and convalescent phases of COVID-19. The material from the prospective study consisted of cDNA or gDNA derived from T cells, B-cell-depleted T cells, or PBMCs. Deeply sampled blood TCRbeta repertoires from subjects exposed to, actively infected with, or recovered from COVID-19 were included in the dataset. The repertoires were released in a freely available public database meant as a resource for research on the immune response to SARS-CoV-2. The samples were drawn from the first 160 participants of the ongoing ImmuneRACE study and from some 1,300 subjects provided by 6 global collaborators. Sample metadata almost always included a de-identified subject ID, COVID-19 status, age in years and sex. HLA class I and class II types, where available, came from metadata supplied by the sample provider rather than from assay-based typing.

Whole blood was collected in K2EDTA tubes by collaborating institutions according to the institutions' own protocols. For TCRbeta analysis, collaborator samples were shipped as frozen whole blood, as isolated PBMCs, or as DNA extracted from either sample type. TCRbeta CDR3 regions were amplified from genomic DNA by means of the immunoSEQ Assay, a bias-controlled multiplex PCR. On the study's bioinformatics: Within the assay, amplification of reference gene primers was used to estimate how many nucleated cells each sample contained. To quantify the absolute abundance of each unique TCRbeta CDR3 rearrangement, sequence reads were collapsed and filtered. For each sample, productive Simpson clonality was calculated as the square root of Simpson's diversity index across productive rearrangements. In TCRdb, the immuneACCESS table is reduced to in-frame sequences with V and J assigned. These tables do not hold every clone; where another copy was compared, an unresolved V gene accounts for under half, and the others remain unexplained. V, J and clone size were drawn from that table, and D and trimming were deduced from the DNA. This sample is represented by some 120,000 clones; approximately 82% of them were singletons. The ten largest clones add up to 7.5% of the sample.

Results the study describes overall, beyond this receptor: The quantity of clinical and demographic metadata differed by source and by participant and was supplied without curation.

The germline V gene (reference sequence) supplies CDR1 MNHNY and CDR2 SVGAGI. Spanning cysteine to phenylalanine, the CDR3 consists of 16 amino acids. The CDR3 DNA has 48 bases and is translated from base 1. Trimming takes 0 bases from V and 2 bases from J, and the germline ends sit 14 bases apart. The TCR sequence derives from a man aged 65-85 years with active or convalescent COVID-19. Specimen: peripheral blood. The rearrangement combines TRBV6-6 with TRBJ2-7; possibly the D gene is TRBD1, per 6 matching bases. This receptor carries the CDR3 CASSYSVGGLPYEQYF. In nucleotides, the sequence is TGTGCCAGCAGTTACTCGGTTGGGGGCTTGCCCTACGAGCAGTACTTC.